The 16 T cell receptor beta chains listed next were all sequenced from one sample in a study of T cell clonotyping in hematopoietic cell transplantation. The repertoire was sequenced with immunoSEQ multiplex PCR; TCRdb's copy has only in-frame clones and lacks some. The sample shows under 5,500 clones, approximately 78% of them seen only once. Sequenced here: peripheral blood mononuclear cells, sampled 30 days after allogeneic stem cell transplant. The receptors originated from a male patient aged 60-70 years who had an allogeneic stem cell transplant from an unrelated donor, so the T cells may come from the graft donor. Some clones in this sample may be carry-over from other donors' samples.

The CDR3 region has the DNA TGTGCCAGCAGCTTAGTCTCGGGCAGGGGTAGTAGCGAGCAGTACTTC. Translated, it gives CASSLVSGRGSSEQYF. This chain connects TRBV11-2 to TRBJ2-7, with D perhaps TRBD1 (6 bases). In germline, CDR1 is SGHAT, CDR2 FQNNGV. Trimming took 1 base from V and 6 from J, leaving 19 bases between them. The CDR3 has 16 residues.

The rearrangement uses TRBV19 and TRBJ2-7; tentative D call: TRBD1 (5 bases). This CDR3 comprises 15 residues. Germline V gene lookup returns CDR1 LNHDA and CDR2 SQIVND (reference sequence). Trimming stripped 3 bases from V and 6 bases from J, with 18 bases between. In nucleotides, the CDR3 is TGTGCCAGTAGTATGGGTCCAGGGAACCTCCGCGAGCAGTACTTC. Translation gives CASSMGPGNLREQYF. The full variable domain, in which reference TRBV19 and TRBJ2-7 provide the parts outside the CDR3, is DGGITQSPKYLFRKEGQNVTLSCEQNLNHDAMYWYRQDPGQGLRLIYYSQIVNDFQKGDIAEGYSVSREKKESFPLTVTSAQKNPTAFYLCASSMGPGNLREQYFGPGTRLTVT.

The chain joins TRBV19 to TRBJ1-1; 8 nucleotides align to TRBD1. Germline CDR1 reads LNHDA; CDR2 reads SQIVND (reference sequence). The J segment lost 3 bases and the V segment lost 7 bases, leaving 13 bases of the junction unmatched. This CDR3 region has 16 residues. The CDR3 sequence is CASTTQDRGSHTEAFF. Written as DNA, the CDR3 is TGTGCCAGTACCACTCAAGACAGGGGCTCTCACACTGAAGCTTTCTTT.

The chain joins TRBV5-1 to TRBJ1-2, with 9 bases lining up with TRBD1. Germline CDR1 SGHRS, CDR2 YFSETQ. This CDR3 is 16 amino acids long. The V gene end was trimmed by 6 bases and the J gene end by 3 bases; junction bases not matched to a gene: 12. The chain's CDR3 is CASKTGTGSMDYGYTF. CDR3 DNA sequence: TGCGCCAGCAAAACCGGGACAGGGTCTATGGACTATGGCTACACCTTC.

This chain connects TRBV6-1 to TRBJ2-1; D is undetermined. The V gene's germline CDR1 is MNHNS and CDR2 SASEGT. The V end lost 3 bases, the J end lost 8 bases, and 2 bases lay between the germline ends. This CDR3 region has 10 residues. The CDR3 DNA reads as TGTGCCAGCAGTGAGTATGAGCAGTTCTTC. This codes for CASSEYEQFF.

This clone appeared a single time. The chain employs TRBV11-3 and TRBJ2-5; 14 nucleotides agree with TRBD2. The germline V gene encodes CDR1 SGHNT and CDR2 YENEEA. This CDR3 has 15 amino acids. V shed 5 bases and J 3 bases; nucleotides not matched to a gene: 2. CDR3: CASSKGLAGEETQYF. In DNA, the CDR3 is TGTGCCAGCAGCAAGGGACTAGCGGGAGAAGAGACCCAGTACTTC.

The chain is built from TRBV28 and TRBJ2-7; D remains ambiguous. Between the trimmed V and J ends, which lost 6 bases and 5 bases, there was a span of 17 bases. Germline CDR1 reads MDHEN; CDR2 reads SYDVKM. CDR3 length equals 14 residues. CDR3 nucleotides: TGTGCCAGCAGCCCCCCCGGGCGAGTTGACGAGCAGTACTTC. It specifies CASSPPGRVDEQYF.

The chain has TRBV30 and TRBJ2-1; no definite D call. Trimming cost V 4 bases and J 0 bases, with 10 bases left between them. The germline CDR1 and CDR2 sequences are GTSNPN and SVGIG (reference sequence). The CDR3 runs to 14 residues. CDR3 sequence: CAWITGNSYNEQFF. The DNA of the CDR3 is TGTGCCTGGATCACCGGCAACTCCTACAATGAGCAGTTCTTC. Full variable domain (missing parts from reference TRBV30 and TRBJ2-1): SQTIHQWPATLVQPVGSPLSLECTVEGTSNPNLYWYRQAAGRGLQLLFYSVGIGQISSEVPQNLSASRPQDRQFILSSKKLLLSDSGFYLCAWITGNSYNEQFFGPGTRLTVL.

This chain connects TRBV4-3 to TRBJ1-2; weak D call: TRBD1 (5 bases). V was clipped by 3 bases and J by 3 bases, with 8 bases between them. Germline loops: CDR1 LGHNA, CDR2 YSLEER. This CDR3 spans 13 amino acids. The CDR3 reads CASSQGRHYGYTF. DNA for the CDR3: TGCGCCAGCAGCCAGGGACGGCACTATGGCTACACCTTC.

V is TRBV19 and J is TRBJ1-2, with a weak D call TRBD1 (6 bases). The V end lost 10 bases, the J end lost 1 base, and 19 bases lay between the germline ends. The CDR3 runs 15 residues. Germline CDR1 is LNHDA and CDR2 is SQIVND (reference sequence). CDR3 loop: CATRTDPPVNYGYTF. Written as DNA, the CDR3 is TGTGCCACCCGGACAGACCCTCCAGTTAACTATGGCTACACCTTC. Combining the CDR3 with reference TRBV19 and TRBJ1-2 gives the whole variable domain DGGITQSPKYLFRKEGQNVTLSCEQNLNHDAMYWYRQDPGQGLRLIYYSQIVNDFQKGDIAEGYSVSREKKESFPLTVTSAQKNPTAFYLCATRTDPPVNYGYTFGSGTRLTVV.

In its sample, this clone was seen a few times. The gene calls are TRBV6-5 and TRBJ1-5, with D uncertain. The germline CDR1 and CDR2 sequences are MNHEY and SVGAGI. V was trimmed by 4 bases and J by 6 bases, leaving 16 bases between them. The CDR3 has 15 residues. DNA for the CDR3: TGTGCCAGCAGTTTAGGTAGGCAGGCTTTTCAGCCCCAGCATTTT. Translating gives CASSLGRQAFQPQHF.

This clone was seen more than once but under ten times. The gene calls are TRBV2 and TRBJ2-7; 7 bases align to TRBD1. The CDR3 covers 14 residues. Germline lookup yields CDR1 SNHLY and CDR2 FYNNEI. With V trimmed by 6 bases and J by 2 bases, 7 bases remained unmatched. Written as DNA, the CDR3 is TGTGCCAGCAGGCGACAGGGCGGAACCTACGAGCAGTACTTC. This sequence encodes CASRRQGGTYEQYF. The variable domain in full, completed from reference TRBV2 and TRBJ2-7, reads EPEVTQTPSHQVTQMGQEVILRCVPISNHLYFYWYRQILGQKVEFLVSFYNNEISEKSEIFDDQFSVERPDGSNFTLKIRSTKLEDSAMYFCASRRQGGTYEQYFGPGTRLTVT.

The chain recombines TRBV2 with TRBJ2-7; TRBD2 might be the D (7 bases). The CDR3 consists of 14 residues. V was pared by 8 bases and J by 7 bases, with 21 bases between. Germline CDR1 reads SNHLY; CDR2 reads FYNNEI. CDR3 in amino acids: CASGGGQRTREQYF. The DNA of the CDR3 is TGTGCCAGCGGAGGGGGTCAGCGGACTAGGGAGCAGTACTTC. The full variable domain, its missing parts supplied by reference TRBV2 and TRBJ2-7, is EPEVTQTPSHQVTQMGQEVILRCVPISNHLYFYWYRQILGQKVEFLVSFYNNEISEKSEIFDDQFSVERPDGSNFTLKIRSTKLEDSAMYFCASGGGQRTREQYFGPGTRLTVT.

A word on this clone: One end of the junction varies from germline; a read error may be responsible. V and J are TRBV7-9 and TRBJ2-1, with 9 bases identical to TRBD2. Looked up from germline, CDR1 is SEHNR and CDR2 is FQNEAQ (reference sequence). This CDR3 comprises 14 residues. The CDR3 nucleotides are TGTGCCAGCAGCCTAGCGGGAAGGCCAAATGAGCAGTTCTTC. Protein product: CASSLAGRPNEQFF.

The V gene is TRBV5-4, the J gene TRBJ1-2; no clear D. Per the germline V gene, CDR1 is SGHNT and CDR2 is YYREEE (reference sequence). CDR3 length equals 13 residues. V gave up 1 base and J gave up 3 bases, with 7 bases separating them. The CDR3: CASSLYGDYGYTF. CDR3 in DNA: TGTGCCAGCAGCTTGTACGGGGACTATGGCTACACCTTC.

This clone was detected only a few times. CDR3 in DNA: TGCGCCAGCAGCCGCATGATGGGACGCCAAAATCAGCCCCAGCATTTT. This codes for CASSRMMGRQNQPQHF. V is TRBV4-1 and J is TRBJ1-5; a possible D gene is TRBD1 (5 bases). With 4 bases removed from V and 4 bases from J, the gap between germline ends came to 17 bases. The germline V gene encodes CDR1 MGHRA and CDR2 YSYEKL. This CDR3 spans 16 amino acids.